The 24 T cell receptor beta chains below all came from one sample that was sequenced in a study of glioma-infiltrating T cells. Using RNA template, CDR3s of TCR alpha and beta were amplified with iRepertoire arm-PCR. Via MiXCR, TCRdb re-called the multiplex PCR reads, giving one row per CDR3 protein. Here the sample spans some 90,000 distinct CDR3 sequences, approximately 40% being singletons. The sample consisted of glioma tissue, nonneoplastic brain tissue, or PBMCs (not recorded which). These receptors were collected from a human donor with low-grade glioma or glioblastoma, undergoing nonglioma brain surgery, or in good health (not recorded which).

At least ten counts were recorded for this clonotype. The V and J genes are TRBV7-3 and TRBJ1-4, with a weak D call TRBD1 (6 bases). Germline CDR1 is SGHTA and CDR2 is FQGTGA. The V and J ends lost 0 bases and 5 bases respectively, with 10 bases between them. This CDR3 contains 15 residues. CDR3 sequence: CASSLTGQGNEKLFF. The CDR3 nucleotides read TGTGCCAGCAGCTTAACTGGCCAGGGGAATGAAAAACTGTTTTTT. Full variable domain (rest looked up from reference TRBV7-3 and TRBJ1-4): GAGVSQTPSNKVTEKGKYVELRCDPISGHTALYWYRQSLGQGPEFLIYFQGTGAADDSGLPNDRFFAVRPEGSVSTLKIQRTERGDSAVYLCASSLTGQGNEKLFFGSGTQLSVL.

Concerning this clonotype: This could be a read error, since a much larger clone is one nucleotide away. The J gene is TRBJ1-1, the V gene TRBV19; D is unresolved. From germline, CDR1 is LNHDA and CDR2 SQIVND (reference sequence). The CDR3 is made up of 12 amino acids. The CDR3 spells CSSNAGYTEAFF. Here the CDR3 DNA reads TGTTCCAGTAATGCGGGCTACACTGAAGCTTTCTTT.

The chain combines TRBV9 with TRBJ2-5, with 7 bases lining up with TRBD1. The CDR3 covers 16 residues. The V segment lost 3 bases and the J segment 5 bases; nucleotides outside the gene matches: 13. Germline-derived CDR1 and CDR2 are SGDLS and YYNGEE. CDR3 region: CASSAEGASYNETQYF. The CDR3 bases are TGTGCCAGCAGCGCCGAGGGGGCGTCCTACAATGAGACCCAGTACTTC.

Worth noting for this clonotype: This may arise from a read error, as a much more abundant clone is one base away. V and J are TRBV12-3 or TRBV12-4 and TRBJ1-4; D might be TRBD1 (5 bases). The length of the CDR3 is 15 residues. V shed 10 bases and J shed 3 bases, with 18 bases lying between them. The CDR3 is CATPSFGGANEKLFF. The DNA of the CDR3 is TGTGCCACCCCTTCCTTCGGGGGGGCTAATGAAAAACTGTTTTTT.

In regard to this clonotype: The junction does not match germline at one end; this may be a read error. The chain joins TRBV18 to TRBJ2-3; D gene ambiguous. Germline-derived CDR1 and CDR2 are KGHSH and LQKENI. There are 11 residues in the CDR3. CDR3 DNA: TGTGCCAGCTCACTTGTCGATACGCGGTATTTT. Translating gives CASSLVDTRYF.

This clonotype occurred many times. The rearrangement links TRBV7-2 to TRBJ2-7; D is unclear. The V end was cut by 4 bases, the J end by 0 bases, with 7 bases between. In germline, CDR1 is SGHTA, CDR2 FQGNSA. The CDR3 totals 13 residues. Here the CDR3 reads CASSSRNSYEQYF. For the CDR3, the DNA is TGTGCCAGCAGCTCTCGGAACTCCTACGAGCAGTACTTC.

As concerns this clonotype: An end of the junction does not agree with germline; a read error may underlie this. This chain joins TRBV20-1 and TRBJ1-6; D not resolved. In germline, CDR1 is DFQATT, CDR2 SNEGSKA (reference sequence). This CDR3 contains 15 residues. CDR3 nucleotide sequence: TGCAGTGCGAGAGAGGGCAGTTCCTATGATTCACCCCTCCACTTT. The encoded protein is CSAREGSSYDSPLHF.

Turning to this clonotype: With a much larger clone just one base away, this may be a read error. This rearrangement joins TRBV12-3 or TRBV12-4 to TRBJ1-5, with TRBD1 matching over 9 bases. The CDR3 totals 14 residues. Trimming took 7 bases from V and 11 from J; bases not matched to a gene: 12. CDR3 protein: CASTKQGASTSQHF. The CDR3 coding sequence is TGTGCCAGCACCAAACAGGGGGCAAGTACGTCCCAGCATTTT.

The gene calls are TRBV20-1 and TRBJ2-7; D is undetermined. CDR1 and CDR2 from the germline V gene are DFQATT and SNEGSKA (reference sequence). Trimming pared 3 bases from V and 6 bases from J, leaving 3 bases between. The CDR3 consists of 9 residues. CDR3 bases: TGCAGTGCTAGCGGCGAGCAGTACTTC. The encoded protein is CSASGEQYF.

The chain combines TRBV30 with TRBJ2-3, with 9 bases matching TRBD1. J gave up 0 bases and V 5 bases, and 0 bases lay outside the gene matches. The CDR3 is 13 amino acids. Germline V gene lookup returns CDR1 GTSNPN and CDR2 SVGIG (reference sequence). The CDR3 nucleotides read TGTGCCTGGGACAGGGGGAGCACAGATACGCAGTATTTT. Translation gives CAWDRGSTDTQYF. The variable domain in full, with the rest retrieved from reference TRBV30 and TRBJ2-3, is SQTIHQWPATLVQPVGSPLSLECTVEGTSNPNLYWYRQAAGRGLQLLFYSVGIGQISSEVPQNLSASRPQDRQFILSSKKLLLSDSGFYLCAWDRGSTDTQYFGPGTRLTVL.

Ten or more counts support this clonotype. The CDR3 sequence: CASSIRGSTDTQYF. Here the CDR3 DNA reads TGTGCCAGTAGTATAAGAGGTAGCACAGATACGCAGTATTTT. The chain employs TRBV19 and TRBJ2-3; D is uncertain. This CDR3 has 14 residues. Germline V gene data show CDR1 as LNHDA and CDR2 as SQIVND (reference sequence). Trimming took 2 bases from V and 0 from J, leaving 6 bases between them.

This clonotype was seen at least ten times. This chain connects TRBV10-3 to TRBJ1-1; TRBD1 aligns across 8 bases. CDR1 is ENHRY, CDR2 SYGVKD, per germline. The CDR3 spans 14 residues. The V gene end was trimmed by 3 bases and the J gene end by 5 bases; junction bases not matched to a gene: 5. For the CDR3, the DNA is TGTGCCATCAGTGATGAGCAGGGGGCTACTGAAGCTTTCTTT. Translating gives CAISDEQGATEAFF.

The sample holds one count of this clonotype. Germline and junction disagree at one end, which may indicate a read error. This chain links TRBV6-6 with TRBJ2-5; D remains ambiguous. The germline V gene has CDR1 MNHNY and CDR2 SVGAGI (reference sequence). There are 13 residues in the CDR3. The CDR3 DNA reads as TGTGCCAGCAGTTATTGGTCAGAGGAGACCAAGTACTTC. As protein: CASSYWSEETKYF.

This clonotype was detected many times. The gene calls are TRBV10-1 and TRBJ1-1; weak D call: TRBD1 (5 bases). The germline gives CDR1 WNHNN, CDR2 SYGVQD (reference sequence). V dropped 4 bases and J dropped 4 bases, with 13 bases sitting between them. This CDR3 comprises 14 residues. CDR3 nucleotide sequence: TGCGCCAGCAGTGTTCGGGGACGCGGCACTGAAGCTTTCTTT. Translated: CASSVRGRGTEAFF.

This clonotype was counted at least ten times. This chain links TRBV29-1 with TRBJ2-7; D gene ambiguous. The CDR3 covers 13 residues. V was cut by 4 bases and J by 3 bases, with 13 bases left in between. The germline CDR1 and CDR2 sequences are SQVTM and ANQGSEA. In DNA form, the CDR3 reads TGCAGCGTTGCTGGGGTCAACCTCTACGAGCAGTACTTC. As protein: CSVAGVNLYEQYF.

This clonotype was seen at least ten times. The V gene is TRBV5-1, the J gene TRBJ2-7; D uncertain. The CDR3 is 15 residues long. Germline V gives CDR1 SGHRS, CDR2 YFSETQ. Trimming pared 1 base from V and 0 bases from J, leaving 11 bases between. The CDR3 region is CASSLFSLDSYEQYF. The DNA for the CDR3 is TGCGCCAGCAGCTTGTTTTCACTCGACTCCTACGAGCAGTACTTC.

Many counts were recorded for this clonotype. The genes are TRBV29-1 and TRBJ1-1; D remains unclear. The V end was cut by 4 bases, the J end by 10 bases, with 10 bases between. Germline loops: CDR1 SQVTM, CDR2 ANQGSEA. This CDR3 is 10 amino acids long. In DNA form, the CDR3 reads TGCAGCGTTGGGACGGTACGAGCTTTCTTT. This translates into CSVGTVRAFF.

Comments on this clonotype: A much bigger clone sits one base away, suggesting this may be a read error. The rearrangement joins TRBV4-1 to TRBJ2-1, with unresolved D. Germline CDR1 reads MGHRA; CDR2 reads YSYEKL. This CDR3 is built from 12 residues. This CDR3 reads CASSFPVAEQFF. The CDR3 region has the DNA TGTGCCAGCAGCTTCCCAGTGGCCGAGCAGTTCTTC.

This clonotype occurred many times. The rearrangement uses TRBV10-1 and TRBJ2-2; 15 bases are shared with TRBD2. Germline values: CDR1 WNHNN, CDR2 SYGVQD (reference sequence). This CDR3 comprises 17 residues. V was clipped by 2 bases and J by 10 bases; unmatched bases: 8. CDR3 protein: CASSETGLAGGPQELFF. In DNA form, the CDR3 reads TGCGCCAGCAGTGAGACCGGACTAGCGGGGGGGCCGCAGGAGCTGTTTTTT.

This clonotype was recorded at least ten times. This chain uses TRBV24-1 with TRBJ2-7; D unclear. The V and J ends lost 0 bases and 5 bases respectively, with 1 base between them. Germline lookup yields CDR1 KGHDR and CDR2 SFDVKD. The length of the CDR3 is 11 residues. The CDR3 loop reads CATSDLNEQYF. The CDR3 region has the DNA TGTGCCACCAGTGATTTGAACGAGCAGTACTTC.

Comments on this clonotype: At one of its ends the junction is not consistent with the germline gene, which may arise from a read error. The chain has TRBV12-3 or TRBV12-4 and TRBJ1-3; the D gene is possibly TRBD1 (5 bases). The CDR3 covers 13 residues. The CDR3 sequence is CASKRGFGNTINF. DNA of the CDR3: TGTGCCAGCAAAAGGGGTTTTGGAAACACCATAAATTTT.

This clonotype was counted at least ten times. The chain has TRBV19 and TRBJ2-7; tentative D call: TRBD2 (5 bases). This CDR3 has 13 residues. Trimming stripped 5 bases from V and 5 bases from J, with 13 bases between. The germline CDR1 and CDR2 sequences are LNHDA and SQIVND (reference sequence). DNA for the CDR3: TGTGCCAGTAGTCTCACTAGGTTGAACGAGCAGTACTTC. Translated, it gives CASSLTRLNEQYF.

This clonotype was observed at least ten times. The J gene is TRBJ2-4, the V gene TRBV7-2, with a weak D call TRBD2 (5 bases). This CDR3 region has 14 residues. Germline assignment: CDR1 SGHTA and CDR2 FQGNSA. Between the trimmed V and J ends, which lost 1 base and 9 bases, there was a span of 13 bases. CDR3 bases: TGTGCCAGCAGCTTAGGGTCGTCGGGGAGCATTCAGTACTTC. Translated: CASSLGSSGSIQYF.

This clonotype was counted ten times or more. V and J are TRBV5-4 and TRBJ2-3; TRBD1 matches 11 bases. V lost 4 bases and J lost 2; bases outside the gene matches: 3. Per the germline V gene, CDR1 is SGHNT and CDR2 is YYREEE (reference sequence). The CDR3 totals 15 residues. CDR3 sequence (DNA): TGTGCCAGCAGCGGCGGACAGGGGGCCACAGATACGCAGTATTTT. Translation: CASSGGQGATDTQYF.